The source of this TCR beta chain is a study of blood T cell repertoires in COVID-19. As for the study in general: Samples of COVID-19 (acute and convalescent) were obtained from the United States, Italy and Spain. The cDNA or gDNA used as material had been derived from T cells, B-cell-depleted T cells, or PBMCs.

This clone was observed a single time. In the authors' workflow: Reference gene primers were amplified, and this amplification served to estimate nucleated cell counts. Clones were sequenced by immunoSEQ multiplex PCR, and TCRdb holds only the in-frame ones, with some missing. V, J and clone size were drawn from that table, and D and trimming were deduced from the DNA. Among over 200,000 clones listed, roughly 80% were seen once. What was sequenced was peripheral blood. The TCR originated in a woman of 80 years or more with active or convalescent COVID-19.

CDR3 sequence (DNA): TGTGCCAGCAGTTTAGGGACAGGGGGGGAAAAACTGTTTTTT. Its protein is CASSLGTGGEKLFF. The chain employs TRBV27 and TRBJ1-4; 11 bases map to TRBD1. The CDR3 consists of 14 residues. J was trimmed by 8 bases and V by 2 bases; bases with no gene match: 1. CDR1 is MNHEY and CDR2 is SMNVEV in the germline V gene (reference sequence).